The 32 T cell receptor beta chains below come from one sample, sequenced in a study of PD-L1 blockade in urothelial cancer. The method was immunoSEQ multiplex PCR; TCRdb's version includes in-frame clones alone and lacks a portion of them. There are tens of thousands of clones in the sample; about 86% occur only once, and 24% lies in the top ten. Sample time point: peripheral blood 6 weeks after treatment start. The specimen comprised PBMCs, sampled around atezolizumab (anti-PD-L1) treatment. The receptor set was obtained from a man aged 55 to 70 with urothelial cancer.

The rearrangement uses TRBV5-1 and TRBJ2-1; TRBD1 matches at 7 bases. V dropped 4 bases and J dropped 5; count of bases not matched to a gene: 9. Germline-derived CDR1 and CDR2 are SGHRS and YFSETQ. CDR3 length: 15 residues. The CDR3 DNA reads as TGCGCCAGCAGCAAGGGCGACAGGGCCCACAATGAGCAGTTCTTC. This gives the protein CASSKGDRAHNEQFF. The entire variable domain, with the rest obtained from reference TRBV5-1 and TRBJ2-1, is as follows: KAGVTQTPRYLIKTRGQQVTLSCSPISGHRSVSWYQQTPGQGLQFLFEYFSETQRNKGNFPGRFSGRQFSNSRSEMNVSTLELGDSALYLCASSKGDRAHNEQFFGPGTRLTVL.

This sequence joins TRBV14 and TRBJ2-7; TRBD2 might be the D (7 bases). CDR1 and CDR2 (germline): SGHDN, FVKESK. V lost 5 bases, J lost 6 bases, and 20 bases lay in between. CDR3 size: 15 residues. The CDR3 spells CASSLRGGGLSEQYF. The CDR3 nucleotides read TGTGCCAGCAGCTTAAGGGGGGGAGGACTCTCCGAGCAGTACTTC.

The rearrangement links TRBV7-9 to TRBJ2-7; tentatively, D is TRBD1 (6 bases). V was clipped by 7 bases and J by 0 bases, with 16 bases between them. CDR3 length: 15 amino acids. Per the germline V gene, CDR1 is SEHNR and CDR2 is FQNEAQ (reference sequence). CDR3 sequence (DNA): TGTGCCAGCATCAAAACAGGGCGGAGCTCCTACGAGCAGTACTTC. This codes for CASIKTGRSSYEQYF.

The gene calls are TRBV5-1 and TRBJ2-4; TRBD1 is a possible D gene (5 bases). CDR3 size: 13 residues. Between the trimmed V and J ends, which lost 0 bases and 8 bases, there was a span of 9 bases. The germline CDR1 and CDR2 sequences are SGHRS and YFSETQ. This CDR3 is CASSLGGGDIQYF. CDR3 DNA: TGCGCCAGCAGCTTGGGGGGCGGAGACATTCAGTACTTC.

The gene calls are TRBV5-1 and TRBJ2-5; D may be TRBD1 (6 bases). From germline, CDR1 is SGHRS and CDR2 YFSETQ. V was clipped by 3 bases and J by 4 bases, with 19 bases between them. CDR3 length equals 16 residues. Here the CDR3 DNA reads TGCGCCAGCAGCTCTTCGGGACAAATTATGGGAGAGACCCAGTACTTC. This codes for CASSSSGQIMGETQYF.

The chain is built from TRBV6-5 and TRBJ1-1, with 7 bases lining up with TRBD1. The CDR3 contains 15 residues. CDR1 and CDR2 (germline): MNHEY, SVGAGI. J gave up 4 bases and V 7 bases, and 12 bases lay outside the gene matches. The DNA for the CDR3 is TGTGCCAGCATCACCGGACAGGTCGGTGGCACTGAAGCTTTCTTT. It codes for CASITGQVGGTEAFF.

The V gene is TRBV14, the J gene TRBJ2-5, with 9 bases aligning to TRBD1. V gave up 5 bases and J gave up 7 bases; unmatched junction bases: 11. The CDR3 loop spans 15 amino acids. Per germline, CDR1 SGHDN and CDR2 FVKESK. DNA for the CDR3: TGTGCCAGCAGCACCTACCCGGGACAGGGAACGACCCAGTACTTC. The encoded protein is CASSTYPGQGTTQYF.

The chain combines TRBV5-6 with TRBJ1-3; D is uncertain. From germline, CDR1 is SGHDT and CDR2 YYEEEE. V gave up 0 bases and J gave up 4 bases, with 8 bases separating them. The CDR3 runs to 14 residues. The CDR3 reads CASSLAQSGNTIYF. CDR3 coding DNA: TGTGCCAGCAGCTTGGCCCAATCCGGAAACACCATATATTTT.

V gene TRBV27 combines with J gene TRBJ1-5; the D is unclear. The CDR3 consists of 15 residues. V lost 2 bases, J lost 1 base, and 9 bases lay in between. Per the germline V gene, CDR1 is MNHEY and CDR2 is SMNVEV (reference sequence). The CDR3 loop reads CASSLNPVSNQPQHF. In DNA, the CDR3 is TGTGCCAGCAGTTTAAACCCGGTGAGCAATCAGCCCCAGCATTTT.

This clone was detected only a few times. This chain joins TRBV5-5 and TRBJ2-7; 7 nucleotides align to TRBD1. The CDR3 spans 15 residues. V was clipped by 0 bases and J by 2 bases; unmatched bases: 5. Looked up from germline, CDR1 is SGHKS and CDR2 is YYEKEE (reference sequence). The CDR3 here is CASSLAGTATYEQYF. In DNA form, the CDR3 reads TGTGCCAGCAGCTTGGCGGGGACAGCTACCTACGAGCAGTACTTC.

This chain links TRBV13 with TRBJ2-7; possibly TRBD2 for D (5 bases). Germline V gene lookup returns CDR1 PRHDT and CDR2 FYEKMQ (reference sequence). The CDR3 totals 18 residues. Trimming pared 5 bases from V and 3 bases from J, leaving 26 bases between. CDR3 amino acids: CASSPTHSVGNVSYEQYF. Here the CDR3 DNA reads TGTGCCAGCAGCCCCACGCATAGTGTCGGGAATGTCAGCTACGAGCAGTACTTC.

The rearrangement joins TRBV5-1 to TRBJ2-3, with 13 bases that match TRBD2. V trimming: 4 bases; J trimming: 2 bases; junction bases outside the gene matches: 7. The CDR3 is 17 residues long. Germline V gene lookup returns CDR1 SGHRS and CDR2 YFSETQ. CDR3 protein: CASSPFGLAGATDTQYF. The CDR3, as DNA: TGCGCCAGCAGCCCTTTCGGACTAGCGGGAGCCACAGATACGCAGTATTTT.

The chain recombines TRBV19 with TRBJ2-2, with TRBD1 identical over 8 bases. V shed 4 bases and J 0 bases; nucleotides not matched to a gene: 7. Germline V CDR1 and CDR2: LNHDA, SQIVND (reference sequence). The length of the CDR3 is 17 residues. Written as DNA, the CDR3 is TGTGCCAGTAGTAGGACAGGGACAGATGCGAACACCGGGGAGCTGTTTTTT. Translated: CASSRTGTDANTGELFF.

The rearrangement links TRBV4-1 to TRBJ1-4, with D perhaps matching TRBD1 (6 bases). Trimming removed 1 base at V and 7 bases at J, with 7 bases between. CDR3 length: 13 residues. The germline V gene encodes CDR1 MGHRA and CDR2 YSYEKL. The CDR3 here is CASSQVGGEKLFF. CDR3 sequence (DNA): TGCGCCAGCAGCCAAGTAGGGGGTGAAAAACTGTTTTTT.

The genes are TRBV7-9 and TRBJ1-2; D gene unclear. This CDR3 spans 14 amino acids. Trimming cost V 1 base and J 0 bases, with 6 bases left between them. Germline-derived CDR1 and CDR2 are SEHNR and FQNEAQ (reference sequence). The CDR3 bases are TGTGCCAGCAGCTTAGGGGCAGCTAACTATGGCTACACCTTC. It yields the protein CASSLGAANYGYTF.

The gene calls are TRBV2 and TRBJ1-1; 8 bases fit TRBD1. CDR3 size: 14 residues. The germline gives CDR1 SNHLY, CDR2 FYNNEI. Losses at the gene ends were 6 bases for V and 4 bases for J; bases not matched to a gene: 7. This CDR3 is CASSNDQGATEAFF. CDR3 DNA sequence: TGTGCCAGCAGCAATGATCAGGGGGCCACTGAAGCTTTCTTT.

V usage is TRBV9 and J usage is TRBJ2-2; D unclear. The CDR3 has 15 amino acids. Deletions cut 0 bases from V and 1 base from J, with 7 bases between. In germline, CDR1 is SGDLS, CDR2 YYNGEE. CDR3 in amino acids: CASSVVGGNTGELFF. CDR3 nucleotide sequence: TGTGCCAGCAGCGTAGTCGGCGGGAACACCGGGGAGCTGTTTTTT.

This clone was recorded a few times. The V and J genes are TRBV25-1 and TRBJ1-1; D is ambiguous. CDR1 is MGHDK and CDR2 is SYGVNS in the germline V gene. The CDR3 is 11 residues long. Trimming shortened V by 10 bases and J by 5 bases, and 11 bases separated the two germline ends. As DNA, the CDR3 is TGTGCCACCGAGCTACGGACTGAAGCTTTCTTT. It is translated as CATELRTEAFF.

The CDR3 reads CASDPRTGIAPSNQPQHF. CDR3 nucleotide sequence: TGTGCCAGCGACCCCAGGACAGGGATTGCCCCTAGCAATCAGCCCCAGCATTTT. The chain joins TRBV2 to TRBJ1-5; TRBD1 aligns across 8 bases. CDR1 is SNHLY, CDR2 FYNNEI, per germline. This CDR3 region has 18 residues. The V gene end was trimmed by 8 bases and the J gene end by 0 bases; junction bases not matched to a gene: 15.

The chain links TRBV4-1 to TRBJ1-2, with D perhaps matching TRBD1 (5 bases). CDR1 and CDR2 from the germline V gene are MGHRA and YSYEKL. CDR3 length equals 15 residues. Trimming removed 4 bases from V and 2 bases from J, with 14 bases in between. The CDR3 loop reads CASSPRTSENYGYTF. CDR3 nucleotide sequence: TGCGCCAGCAGCCCCCGGACATCCGAAAACTATGGCTACACCTTC.

V and J are TRBV19 and TRBJ2-3; D not resolved. This CDR3 region has 17 residues. Per the germline V gene, CDR1 is LNHDA and CDR2 is SQIVND (reference sequence). Trimming pared 6 bases from V and 2 bases from J, leaving 21 bases between. CDR3 loop: CASSSPRVGESTDTQYF. The CDR3 region has the DNA TGTGCCAGTAGCTCCCCTCGGGTAGGAGAATCCACAGATACGCAGTATTTT.

This chain connects TRBV5-1 to TRBJ1-2; 9 nucleotides agree with TRBD1. Germline V gives CDR1 SGHRS, CDR2 YFSETQ. The CDR3 sequence is 14 residues long. With V trimmed by 4 bases and J by 14 bases, 15 bases remained unmatched. The CDR3 sequence: CASSLIIGTGPETF. The CDR3 bases are TGCGCCAGCAGCCTAATTATCGGGACAGGGCCGGAGACCTTC.

The CDR3: CASRLAGAQNEQFF. In DNA form, the CDR3 reads TGTGCCAGCAGACTAGCGGGGGCACAGAATGAGCAGTTCTTC. The J gene is TRBJ2-1, the V gene TRBV2, with TRBD2 matching 11 bases. This CDR3 comprises 14 residues. The V gene's germline CDR1 is SNHLY and CDR2 FYNNEI. The junction had 5 bases not matched to a gene; V was cut back by 6 bases and J by 7 bases.

This chain uses TRBV5-1 with TRBJ2-2; 7 bases match TRBD2. The germline V gene encodes CDR1 SGHRS and CDR2 YFSETQ. V dropped 4 bases and J dropped 4; count of bases not matched to a gene: 7. The CDR3 contains 15 residues. The CDR3 region has the DNA TGCGCCAGCAGCCCTGGGGGGGTTCGCACCGGGGAGCTGTTTTTT. Its translation is CASSPGGVRTGELFF.

This clone was recorded only once. The rearrangement uses TRBV19 and TRBJ1-6; 8 bases are shared with TRBD1. CDR1 LNHDA and CDR2 SQIVND come from the germline V gene (reference sequence). The CDR3 extends over 15 amino acids. V lost 7 bases, J lost 7 bases, and 9 bases stayed unmatched. The CDR3 loop is CASNRQGSENSPLHF. CDR3 nucleotide sequence: TGTGCCAGTAATCGACAGGGGAGCGAGAATTCACCCCTCCACTTT.

This chain joins TRBV10-3 and TRBJ1-1, with TRBD1 identical over 7 bases. CDR1 and CDR2 from the germline V gene are ENHRY and SYGVKD. The CDR3 spans 12 residues. V shed 10 bases, J shed 4 bases, and the junction held 6 bases outside the gene matches. The CDR3 loop is CATHQGGTEAFF. The CDR3 DNA sequence: TGTGCCACGCATCAGGGGGGCACTGAAGCTTTCTTT.

The chain carries TRBV27 and TRBJ2-1; weak D call: TRBD1 (6 bases). The germline V gene encodes CDR1 MNHEY and CDR2 SMNVEV (reference sequence). The CDR3 extends over 15 amino acids. V was pared by 6 bases and J by 0 bases, with 12 bases between. CDR3: CASRTGTLSYNEQFF. The CDR3 DNA reads as TGTGCCAGCAGAACCGGGACACTCTCCTACAATGAGCAGTTCTTC.

V is TRBV11-2 and J is TRBJ2-1; no definite D call. This CDR3 has 14 amino acids. V was shortened by 3 bases and J by 8 bases, with 14 bases between the two germline ends. The germline V gene has CDR1 SGHAT and CDR2 FQNNGV. CDR3 DNA sequence: TGTGCCAGCAGCTTTGCGGAAGGAACTTATGAGCAGTTCTTC. It codes for CASSFAEGTYEQFF.

The rearrangement uses TRBV19 and TRBJ1-1; D gene uncertain. The V end was cut by 3 bases, the J end by 1 base, with 9 bases between. The V gene's germline CDR1 is LNHDA and CDR2 SQIVND (reference sequence). The CDR3 is made up of 14 amino acids. The CDR3 protein is CASSMSGQNTEAFF. The CDR3, as DNA: TGTGCCAGTAGTATGAGTGGTCAGAACACTGAAGCTTTCTTT.

The gene calls are TRBV19 and TRBJ1-5, with TRBD1 matching 11 bases. This CDR3 is built from 17 residues. The V and J ends lost 5 bases and 4 bases, in that order; junction bases with no gene match: 10. The V gene's germline CDR1 is LNHDA and CDR2 SQIVND (reference sequence). The CDR3 DNA reads as TGTGCCAGTAGTGCCTGGGGACAGGGGGTTGGGAATCAGCCCCAGCATTTT. Translating gives CASSAWGQGVGNQPQHF.

J is TRBJ2-7 and V is TRBV27; 7 bases map to TRBD1. J was trimmed by 0 bases and V by 3 bases; bases with no gene match: 14. CDR1 MNHEY and CDR2 SMNVEV come from the germline V gene (reference sequence). This CDR3 spans 18 amino acids. DNA of the CDR3: TGTGCCAGCAGTTTGCTCCCCGGGGACAGCACCCTCTCCTACGAGCAGTACTTC. Its protein product is CASSLLPGDSTLSYEQYF.

This chain connects TRBV5-4 to TRBJ1-2; 9 bases map to TRBD1. The CDR3 is made up of 14 amino acids. Germline-derived CDR1 and CDR2 are SGHNT and YYREEE (reference sequence). The trim removed 1 base at V and 6 bases at J, leaving 4 bases unmatched. The CDR3 DNA reads TGTGCCAGCAGCTTGACCGGGACAGGGCATGGCTACACCTTC. This gives the protein CASSLTGTGHGYTF. Full variable domain (rest looked up from reference TRBV5-4 and TRBJ1-2): ETGVTQSPTHLIKTRGQQVTLRCSSQSGHNTVSWYQQALGQGPQFIFQYYREEENGRGNFPPRFSGLQFPNYSSELNVNALELDDSALYLCASSLTGTGHGYTFGSGTRLTVV.